Below, 3 T cell receptor beta chains from the same sample are listed, as sequenced in a study of T cells after yellow fever vaccination. From the 5' RACE reads, TCRdb called clonotypes with MiXCR, one entry per CDR3 protein. The sample consists of 250,000 to 300,000 distinct CDR3 sequences, 8.5% to 10% of them appearing once. The specimen was CD4+ T cells sorted from PBMCs, collected 5 days after the yellow fever booster vaccination. These receptors were taken from a young man who received the YFV17D yellow fever vaccine.

V and J are TRBV29-1 and TRBJ2-3; D is possibly TRBD2 (7 bases). The CDR3 totals 12 residues. Trimming took 7 bases from V and 6 from J, leaving 14 bases between them. Germline CDR1 reads SQVTM; CDR2 reads ANQGSEA. In DNA form, the CDR3 reads TGCAGCGCATGGGGGGGCGGTGATACGCAGTATTTT. It encodes CSAWGGGDTQYF.

V is TRBV11-2 and J is TRBJ1-1; TRBD1 is a possible D gene (6 bases). Trimming left V 4 bases short and J 6 bases short, with 15 bases between. Germline CDR1 is SGHAT and CDR2 is FQNNGV. The CDR3 extends over 14 amino acids. CDR3: CASSSQGPESEAFF. CDR3 nucleotide sequence: TGTGCCAGCAGCTCACAGGGACCCGAATCTGAAGCTTTCTTT.

The rearrangement links TRBV20-1 to TRBJ1-3, with D unresolved. The V gene lost 0 bases and the J gene lost 2 bases, with 14 bases spanning the gap. This CDR3 region has 16 residues. The germline CDR1 and CDR2 sequences are DFQATT and SNEGSKA (reference sequence). This chain's CDR3 is CSARDIYGVAGNTIYF. As DNA, the CDR3 is TGCAGTGCTAGAGATATCTATGGAGTTGCTGGAAACACCATATATTTT.